The 20 T cell receptor beta chains below come from one sample, sequenced in a study of cytomegalovirus exposure and HLA in healthy donors. The primer mix had 60 Vbeta and 13 Jbeta primers. Sequenced by immunoSEQ multiplex PCR; TCRdb stores in-frame clones only, minus some. The table has over 90,000 clones, roughly 76% seen once. Sequencing was done on a sample of PBMCs. Receptors originate from a man between 40 and 49 years old in good health and CMV-seronegative.

This rearrangement joins TRBV2 to TRBJ2-3, with TRBD2 as a possible D gene (6 bases). V lost 7 bases to trimming and J lost 4 bases, with 15 bases between them. The CDR3 is made up of 14 amino acids. Germline V gene sequence: CDR1 SNHLY, CDR2 FYNNEI. As DNA, the CDR3 is TGTGCCAGCAAGGGACTCATCCATTCAGATACGCAGTATTTT. This encodes CASKGLIHSDTQYF.

This clone was picked up one time. CDR3 nucleotide sequence: TGTGCCAGCAGCTCCAGACAGGGGGTGGGCTACGAGCAGTACTTC. It codes for CASSSRQGVGYEQYF. This rearrangement joins TRBV7-6 to TRBJ2-7; 9 bases agree with TRBD1. The CDR3 has 15 residues. The V and J ends lost 4 bases and 3 bases, in that order; junction bases with no gene match: 7. Per germline, CDR1 SGHVS and CDR2 FNYEAQ.

In its sample, this clone was seen a few times. This chain uses TRBV6-1 with TRBJ2-6; D not certain. The CDR3 covers 14 residues. CDR1 and CDR2 (germline): MNHNS, SASEGT. The V end lost 7 bases, the J end lost 0 bases, and 7 bases lay between the germline ends. CDR3 sequence (DNA): TGTGCCAGCACGTCGGGCTCTGGGGCCAACGTCCTGACTTTC. Translation gives CASTSGSGANVLTF.

In nucleotides, the CDR3 is TGTGCCATCAGTGATGAGGGGGCTAATCGTCGGTATGGCTACACCTTC. Residues: CAISDEGANRRYGYTF. V usage is TRBV10-3 and J usage is TRBJ1-2; 7 nucleotides match TRBD1. The V gene end was trimmed by 3 bases and the J gene end by 5 bases; junction bases not matched to a gene: 12. The CDR3 has 16 residues. The germline V gene has CDR1 ENHRY and CDR2 SYGVKD.

This clone has more than one count but fewer than ten. The rearrangement joins TRBV29-1 to TRBJ1-1; D is undetermined. There are 11 residues in the CDR3. Germline CDR1 SQVTM, CDR2 ANQGSEA. V gave up 7 bases and J gave up 7 bases, with 13 bases separating them. CDR3 coding DNA: TGCAGCGCCTCGAGACGGGGTGAAGCTTTCTTT. Its translation is CSASRRGEAFF.

The rearrangement joins TRBV7-6 to TRBJ2-5, with D possibly being TRBD2 (5 bases). With 3 bases removed from V and 1 base from J, the gap between germline ends came to 9 bases. CDR3 length: 14 amino acids. Looked up from germline, CDR1 is SGHVS and CDR2 is FNYEAQ. The CDR3 loop reads CASSLRLTQETQYF. The CDR3 DNA sequence: TGTGCCAGCAGCTTGAGACTAACCCAAGAGACCCAGTACTTC.

V gene TRBV5-6 combines with J gene TRBJ2-7; a weak D match, TRBD2 (6 bases). Germline CDR1 SGHDT, CDR2 YYEEEE. V lost 4 bases, J lost 0 bases, and 14 bases lay in between. CDR3 length: 15 amino acids. This chain's CDR3 is CASSPGTFYSYEQYF. The CDR3 DNA sequence: TGTGCCAGCAGCCCGGGGACTTTCTACTCCTACGAGCAGTACTTC.

The rearrangement links TRBV10-3 to TRBJ1-1; no clear D. Germline loops: CDR1 ENHRY, CDR2 SYGVKD. The ends were cut back, 0 bases at V and 5 bases at J, with 7 bases in the middle. The CDR3 runs 13 residues. CDR3 nucleotides: TGTGCCATCAGTGAGTCCCAACAGACTGAAGCTTTCTTT. The encoded protein is CAISESQQTEAFF.

A few counts support this clone. The V call is TRBV7-9, the J call TRBJ2-5; 11 bases agree with TRBD2. Germline CDR1 SEHNR, CDR2 FQNEAQ (reference sequence). With V trimmed by 7 bases and J by 5 bases, 0 bases remained unmatched. The CDR3 contains 12 residues. The CDR3 region is CASTSGGETQYF. The CDR3 DNA reads as TGTGCCAGCACTAGCGGGGGGGAGACCCAGTACTTC.

This chain uses TRBV4-1 with TRBJ1-5, with 7 bases matching TRBD1. In germline, CDR1 is MGHRA, CDR2 YSYEKL. The V gene end was trimmed by 0 bases and the J gene end by 4 bases; junction bases not matched to a gene: 6. This CDR3 is built from 16 residues. The DNA for the CDR3 is TGCGCCAGCAGCCAAGAAATCGGACAGGAGAATCAGCCCCAGCATTTT. It translates to CASSQEIGQENQPQHF.

The V gene is TRBV7-9, the J gene TRBJ1-1, with TRBD1 matching over 8 bases. Germline assignment: CDR1 SEHNR and CDR2 FQNEAQ (reference sequence). V shed 5 bases and J 4 bases; nucleotides not matched to a gene: 3. The CDR3 sequence is 13 residues long. CDR3: CASSTDRGTEAFF. The CDR3, as DNA: TGTGCCAGCAGCACCGACAGGGGCACTGAAGCTTTCTTT.

V usage is TRBV5-1 and J usage is TRBJ2-5, with TRBD2 identical over 12 bases. Looked up from germline, CDR1 is SGHRS and CDR2 is YFSETQ. V lost 3 bases to trimming and J lost 1 base; unmatched junction nucleotides: 4. The CDR3 covers 16 residues. CDR3 nucleotides: TGCGCCAGCAGCTACCTAGCGGGGGGGCTCCAAGAGACCCAGTACTTC. It yields the protein CASSYLAGGLQETQYF.

This clone has a single count. V gene TRBV4-3 combines with J gene TRBJ1-3; TRBD1 aligns across 8 bases. The CDR3 loop spans 17 amino acids. V dropped 4 bases and J dropped 0; count of bases not matched to a gene: 8. Germline assignment: CDR1 LGHNA and CDR2 YSLEER. CDR3 bases: TGCGCCAGCAGCCGATTGACAGGGGCCGTCTCTGGAAACACCATATATTTT. Residues: CASSRLTGAVSGNTIYF.

This clone has more than one count but fewer than ten. The chain couples TRBV19 to TRBJ1-5, with D perhaps TRBD1 (5 bases). The CDR3 has 16 residues. V was trimmed by 5 bases and J by 5 bases, leaving 19 bases between them. Germline V CDR1 and CDR2: LNHDA, SQIVND (reference sequence). The CDR3 spells CASSRGFRENHQPQHF. DNA of the CDR3: TGTGCCAGTAGTCGGGGGTTTCGAGAGAATCATCAGCCCCAGCATTTT.

This clone has only one observation. The rearrangement uses TRBV7-7 and TRBJ2-5; D remains ambiguous. V lost 5 bases and J 5 bases, leaving 15 bases between the germline ends. The CDR3 extends over 14 amino acids. CDR1 and CDR2 (germline): SSHAT, FNYEAQ (reference sequence). In nucleotides, the CDR3 is TGTGCCAGCAGCACCCTTCGCTTAGATGAGACCCAGTACTTC. Amino acid sequence: CASSTLRLDETQYF.

The chain recombines TRBV7-7 with TRBJ2-3; 11 nucleotides line up with TRBD1. Trimming at V came to 5 bases and at J to 2 bases, leaving 6 bases not matched to a gene. The CDR3 is 16 residues long. Germline V gives CDR1 SSHAT, CDR2 FNYEAQ (reference sequence). CDR3 region: CASSRGTGGFTDTQYF. CDR3 nucleotide sequence: TGTGCCAGCAGCCGAGGGACAGGGGGATTCACAGATACGCAGTATTTT.

This clone turned up a few times. This chain links TRBV6-5 with TRBJ2-2; the match to TRBD2 covers 9 bases. The CDR3 has 16 residues. Germline CDR1 and CDR2: MNHEY and SVGAGI. The J segment lost 5 bases and the V segment lost 2 bases, leaving 6 bases of the junction unmatched. As DNA, the CDR3 is TGTGCCAGCAGTTACGGCCTAGCGGGGAGTACCGGGGAGCTGTTTTTT. Translated: CASSYGLAGSTGELFF.

The chain employs TRBV7-2 and TRBJ1-5, with D tentatively TRBD1 (6 bases). V was trimmed by 5 bases and J by 1 base, leaving 18 bases between them. The CDR3 spans 17 residues. Germline loops: CDR1 SGHTA, CDR2 FQGNSA. The CDR3 coding sequence is TGTGCCAGCAGCCCGCACCTCGCTGGACAGAGCAATCAGCCCCAGCATTTT. Its protein product is CASSPHLAGQSNQPQHF. The full variable domain, with the rest looked up from reference TRBV7-2 and TRBJ1-5, is GAGVSQSPSNKVTEKGKDVELRCDPISGHTALYWYRQSLGQGLEFLIYFQGNSAPDKSGLPSDRFSAERTGGSVSTLTIQRTQQEDSAVYLCASSPHLAGQSNQPQHFGDGTRLSIL.

The J gene is TRBJ1-2, the V gene TRBV9, with 7 bases matching TRBD1. Per germline, CDR1 SGDLS and CDR2 YYNGEE. CDR3 length equals 15 residues. The J segment lost 4 bases and the V segment lost 3 bases, leaving 9 bases of the junction unmatched. This CDR3 is CASSAGEGAGYGYTF. The DNA for the CDR3 is TGTGCCAGCAGCGCCGGAGAGGGGGCTGGCTATGGCTACACCTTC. Combining the CDR3 with reference TRBV9 and TRBJ1-2 gives the whole variable domain DSGVTQTPKHLITATGQRVTLRCSPRSGDLSVYWYQQSLDQGLQFLIQYYNGEERAKGNILERFSAQQFPDLHSELNLSSLELGDSALYFCASSAGEGAGYGYTFGSGTRLTVV.

This sequence joins TRBV19 and TRBJ1-2; 7 nucleotides agree with TRBD1. The V gene end was trimmed by 7 bases and the J gene end by 3 bases; junction bases not matched to a gene: 2. CDR1 and CDR2 (germline): LNHDA, SQIVND (reference sequence). The CDR3 runs to 12 residues. The CDR3 sequence is CASNRGDYGYTF. The CDR3 DNA reads TGTGCCAGTAACAGGGGCGACTATGGCTACACCTTC.